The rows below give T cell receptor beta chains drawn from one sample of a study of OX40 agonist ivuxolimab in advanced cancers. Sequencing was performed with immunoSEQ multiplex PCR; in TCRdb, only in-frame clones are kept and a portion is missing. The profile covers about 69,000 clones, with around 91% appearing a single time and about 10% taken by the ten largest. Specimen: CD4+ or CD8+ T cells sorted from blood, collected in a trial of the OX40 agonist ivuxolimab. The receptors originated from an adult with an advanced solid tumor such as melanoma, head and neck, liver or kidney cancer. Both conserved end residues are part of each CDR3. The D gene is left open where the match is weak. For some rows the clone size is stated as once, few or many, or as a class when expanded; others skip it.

CDR3aa: CTSRQLHTEAFF
CDR3nt: TGCACCAGCAGGCAACTGCACACTGAAGCTTTCTTT
v_gene: TRBV1
j_gene: TRBJ1-1
abundance: -
d_gene: -

CDR3aa: CASSPRGGPNQPQHF
CDR3nt: TGTGCCAGCTCACCAAGGGGAGGACCGAATCAGCCCCAGCATTTT
v_gene: TRBV18
j_gene: TRBJ1-5
abundance: -
d_gene: -

CDR3aa: CAWSVRRTPNTEAFF
CDR3nt: TGTGCCTGGAGTGTACGGCGGACCCCGAACACTGAAGCTTTCTTT
v_gene: TRBV30
j_gene: TRBJ1-1
abundance: -
d_gene: -

CDR3aa: CASSNRQEGSHEQYF
CDR3nt: TGTGCCAGCAGCAACCGACAGGAGGGCTCCCACGAGCAGTACTTC
v_gene: TRBV7-2
j_gene: TRBJ2-7
abundance: -
d_gene: -

CDR3aa: CTSSQQRLWGGGRAYEQYF
CDR3nt: TGCACCAGCAGCCAACAACGGTTATGGGGAGGCGGGAGGGCTTACGAGCAGTACTTC
v_gene: TRBV1
j_gene: TRBJ2-7
abundance: -
d_gene: -

CDR3aa: CASGSLFDNEQFF
CDR3nt: TGTGCCAGCGGGAGCCTTTTCGACAATGAGCAGTTCTTC
v_gene: TRBV7-9
j_gene: TRBJ2-1
abundance: -
d_gene: -

CDR3aa: CASSGLYNEQFF
CDR3nt: TGTGCCAGCAGTGGACTGTACAATGAGCAGTTCTTC
v_gene: TRBV2
j_gene: TRBJ2-1
abundance: -
d_gene: -

CDR3aa: CASSPTPTRGTEAFF
CDR3nt: TGTGCCAGCAGCCCTACCCCAACACGGGGGACTGAAGCTTTCTTT
v_gene: TRBV7-3
j_gene: TRBJ1-1
abundance: -
d_gene: -

CDR3aa: CASSLRPDFPDTQYF
CDR3nt: TGTGCCAGCAGCTTACGGCCAGATTTTCCAGATACGCAGTATTTT
v_gene: TRBV7-2
j_gene: TRBJ2-3
abundance: -
d_gene: -

CDR3aa: CASSQDHRGGRSYF
CDR3nt: TGCGCCAGCAGCCAAGACCACCGAGGGGGCCGGAGCTACTTC
v_gene: TRBV4-1
j_gene: TRBJ2-4
abundance: -
d_gene: TRBD1

CDR3aa: CSAKTNSNQPQHF
CDR3nt: TGCAGCGCCAAGACAAACAGCAATCAGCCCCAGCATTTT
v_gene: TRBV29-1
j_gene: TRBJ1-5
abundance: -
d_gene: -

CDR3aa: CASSSRGREKLFF
CDR3nt: TGTGCCAGCAGTTCCAGGGGGCGGGAAAAACTGTTTTTT
v_gene: TRBV6-6
j_gene: TRBJ1-4
abundance: -
d_gene: TRBD1

CDR3aa: CASSRPGQRNTEAFF
CDR3nt: TGTGCCAGCAGTCGGCCGGGACAGAGGAACACTGAAGCTTTCTTT
v_gene: TRBV6-5
j_gene: TRBJ1-1
abundance: -
d_gene: TRBD1

CDR3aa: CASSDFGGRPAFF
CDR3nt: TGTGCCAGCAGTGATTTTGGTGGACGGCCTGCTTTCTTT
v_gene: TRBV25-1
j_gene: TRBJ1-1
abundance: few
d_gene: -

CDR3aa: CASSFSGPETQYF
CDR3nt: TGTGCCAGCAGTTTTTCTGGGCCAGAGACCCAGTACTTC
v_gene: TRBV27
j_gene: TRBJ2-5
abundance: -
d_gene: -